A single sample is the source of the 32 T cell receptor beta chains below, sequenced in a study of neurological immune-mediated disorders. TCRdb ran MiXCR on the 5' RACE reads and lists one entry per CDR3 protein. Of 40,000 to 50,000 distinct CDR3 sequences in the sample, about a tenth are singletons; the top ten hold 21%. Sequenced: PBMCs. These receptors were collected from a woman in her forties with HTLV-1-associated myelopathy (HAM/TSP).

V and J are TRBV6-6 and TRBJ2-3, with D possibly TRBD1 on 5 matching bases. CDR3 length: 13 amino acids. Trimming removed 2 bases from V and 4 bases from J, with 7 bases in between. CDR1 is MNHNY and CDR2 is SVGAGI in the germline V gene (reference sequence). CDR3 nucleotides: TGTGCCAGCAGTTACCTGGGGCCAGATACGCAGTATTTT. Protein sequence: CASSYLGPDTQYF.

This clonotype occurred a few times. This rearrangement joins TRBV18 to TRBJ2-5; 14 bases are a match to TRBD2. This CDR3 region has 16 residues. V dropped 6 bases and J dropped 2; count of bases not matched to a gene: 5. CDR1 and CDR2 from the germline V gene are KGHSH and LQKENI. CDR3 bases: TGTGCCAGCTCGGGGACTAGCGGGAGCATACAAGAGACCCAGTACTTC. Encoded protein: CASSGTSGSIQETQYF.

The table lists this clonotype with many counts. The chain couples TRBV3-1 to TRBJ2-1; possible D gene TRBD2, 5 bases. This CDR3 has 18 residues. The germline CDR1 and CDR2 sequences are LGHDT and YNNKEL (reference sequence). V gave up 1 base and J gave up 3 bases, with 19 bases separating them. The CDR3, as DNA: TGTGCCAGCAGCCAAGGTCTCGTGGACGGGGAGCTCTACAATGAGCAGTTCTTC. Its translation is CASSQGLVDGELYNEQFF.

This clonotype has at least ten counts. The J gene is TRBJ1-1, the V gene TRBV14; D remains ambiguous. The CDR3 totals 13 residues. CDR1 and CDR2 (germline): SGHDN, FVKESK. V was clipped by 1 base and J by 1 base, with 4 bases between them. CDR3 in amino acids: CASSQVSNTEAFF. The CDR3 coding sequence is TGTGCCAGCAGCCAAGTGTCGAACACTGAAGCTTTCTTT.

This clonotype was seen repeatedly, ten times or more. V usage is TRBV4-1 and J usage is TRBJ2-7, with 9 bases matching TRBD1. V shed 4 bases and J 2 bases; nucleotides not matched to a gene: 12. Germline CDR1 is MGHRA and CDR2 is YSYEKL. The CDR3 covers 17 residues. CDR3 protein: CASSLYPAQGAPYEQYF. CDR3 nucleotides: TGCGCCAGCAGCCTTTACCCGGCACAGGGGGCCCCCTACGAGCAGTACTTC.

The V gene is TRBV20-1, the J gene TRBJ1-6; 12 bases fit TRBD1. V shed 3 bases, J shed 6 bases, and the junction held 9 bases outside the gene matches. Germline V gene lookup returns CDR1 DFQATT and CDR2 SNEGSKA (reference sequence). The CDR3 is made up of 17 amino acids. CDR3: CSARVPGQGASNSPLHF. CDR3 nucleotide sequence: TGCAGTGCTAGGGTTCCGGGACAGGGGGCGAGTAATTCACCCCTCCACTTT.

In its sample, this clonotype was seen many times. This chain's CDR3 is CASKDRGLRASNQPQHF. The DNA of the CDR3 is TGTGCCAGCAAGGACAGGGGCTTACGCGCTAGCAATCAGCCCCAGCATTTT. The chain couples TRBV28 to TRBJ1-5; TRBD1 matches at 9 bases. Per the germline V gene, CDR1 is MDHEN and CDR2 is SYDVKM. This CDR3 is built from 17 residues. Trimming took 7 bases from V and 0 from J; bases not matched to a gene: 10.

This clonotype was counted at least ten times. The rearrangement uses TRBV29-1 and TRBJ1-3, with D unresolved. This CDR3 has 12 residues. The germline V gene has CDR1 SQVTM and CDR2 ANQGSEA. Trimming removed 1 base at V and 2 bases at J, with 3 bases between. The CDR3, as DNA: TGCAGCGTTGAAGGTCCTGGAAACACCATATATTTT. Translation gives CSVEGPGNTIYF. The full variable domain, its missing parts supplied by reference TRBV29-1 and TRBJ1-3, is SAVISQKPSRDICQRGTSLTIQCQVDSQVTMMFWYRQQPGQSLTLIATANQGSEATYESGFVIDKFPISRPNLTFSTLTVSNMSPEDSSIYLCSVEGPGNTIYFGEGSWLTVV.

This clonotype has ten or more counts. The chain employs TRBV4-1 and TRBJ1-1, with D perhaps TRBD1 (5 bases). This CDR3 contains 15 residues. CDR1 and CDR2 from the germline V gene are MGHRA and YSYEKL. Trimming removed 2 bases at V and 0 bases at J, with 10 bases between. This CDR3 is CASSQNPGLNTEAFF. The CDR3 nucleotides are TGCGCCAGCAGCCAAAACCCGGGACTGAACACTGAAGCTTTCTTT.

This clonotype was recorded at least ten times. V gene TRBV4-3 combines with J gene TRBJ2-3; TRBD2 aligns across 7 bases. After removal of 1 base from V and 9 bases from J, the junction contained 10 bases not matched to a gene. The CDR3 totals 15 residues. CDR1 LGHNA and CDR2 YSLEER come from the germline V gene. CDR3 residues: CASSQGASGRGTQYF. The DNA of the CDR3 is TGCGCCAGCAGCCAAGGGGCTAGCGGACGGGGGACGCAGTATTTT.

This clonotype was observed many times. The chain links TRBV6-5 to TRBJ1-2; TRBD1 agrees at 7 bases. Losses at the gene ends were 4 bases for V and 2 bases for J; bases not matched to a gene: 4. Germline CDR1 and CDR2: MNHEY and SVGAGI. The CDR3 contains 14 residues. CDR3 amino acids: CASSLGGTNYGYTF. CDR3 coding DNA: TGTGCCAGCAGTTTAGGGGGCACCAACTATGGCTACACCTTC.

The table lists this clonotype with many counts. J is TRBJ2-2 and V is TRBV20-1; D is uncertain. Germline V CDR1 and CDR2: DFQATT, SNEGSKA (reference sequence). This CDR3 region has 16 residues. V dropped 0 bases and J dropped 0 bases, with 11 bases sitting between them. The CDR3 loop is CSARDVRSANTGELFF. CDR3 sequence (DNA): TGCAGTGCTAGAGATGTCAGGTCCGCGAACACCGGGGAGCTGTTTTTT.

The rearrangement joins TRBV4-2 to TRBJ1-1, with 9 bases identical to TRBD1. Germline V gives CDR1 LGHNA, CDR2 YNFKEQ. The V segment lost 1 base and the J segment 8 bases; nucleotides outside the gene matches: 11. This CDR3 has 16 residues. CDR3 sequence reads: CASSQVGDRASPEAFF. For the CDR3, the DNA is TGTGCCAGCAGCCAAGTAGGGGACAGGGCCTCTCCGGAAGCTTTCTTT.

This clonotype was seen ten or more times. V is TRBV29-1 and J is TRBJ2-2; D not resolved. CDR3 length: 15 amino acids. Germline CDR1 reads SQVTM; CDR2 reads ANQGSEA. Trimming took off 4 bases at V and 0 bases at J, with 12 bases between the two ends. The DNA of the CDR3 is TGCAGCGTTGTGTTTGCCCCCGCGAACACCGGGGAGCTGTTTTTT. Its translation: CSVVFAPANTGELFF.

Many counts were recorded for this clonotype. CDR3 region: CASSKTAGAANEQFF. For the CDR3, the DNA is TGTGCCAGCAGCAAGACAGCGGGTGCTGCGAATGAGCAGTTCTTC. V usage is TRBV7-6 and J usage is TRBJ2-1, with D possibly matching TRBD2 (6 bases). The V gene's germline CDR1 is SGHVS and CDR2 FNYEAQ. The CDR3 has 15 amino acids. Trimming stripped 5 bases from V and 7 bases from J, with 18 bases between.

This clonotype was recorded at least ten times. The chain joins TRBV20-1 to TRBJ2-1, with TRBD2 matching over 14 bases. This CDR3 region has 17 residues. Losses at the gene ends were 2 bases for V and 3 bases for J; bases not matched to a gene: 6. Looked up from germline, CDR1 is DFQATT and CDR2 is SNEGSKA (reference sequence). The CDR3 sequence is CSARMTSGGAGYNEQFF. CDR3 DNA: TGCAGTGCTAGAATGACTAGCGGGGGGGCCGGCTACAATGAGCAGTTCTTC.

This clonotype was counted many times. This rearrangement joins TRBV5-1 to TRBJ2-7; possible D gene TRBD1, 6 bases. Germline CDR1 SGHRS, CDR2 YFSETQ. The CDR3 loop spans 15 amino acids. Between the trimmed V and J ends, which lost 2 bases and 1 base, there was a span of 13 bases. CDR3: CASSLTGRASYEQYF. CDR3 nucleotide sequence: TGCGCCAGCAGCTTAACAGGGCGGGCATCCTACGAGCAGTACTTC.

This clonotype has ten or more counts. The genes are TRBV29-1 and TRBJ1-1; D is ambiguous. Germline V gives CDR1 SQVTM, CDR2 ANQGSEA. The CDR3 contains 12 residues. Trimming shortened V by 3 bases and J by 11 bases, and 16 bases separated the two germline ends. CDR3 sequence reads: CSVDRQVELAFF. DNA of the CDR3: TGCAGCGTTGATAGGCAGGTGGAGCTTGCTTTCTTT.

This clonotype appeared many times. V and J are TRBV4-3 and TRBJ2-5; D remains unclear. The V gene's germline CDR1 is LGHNA and CDR2 YSLEER. CDR3 length: 17 residues. Trimming pared 0 bases from V and 2 bases from J, leaving 16 bases between. The CDR3 sequence is CASSQDERLNPQETQYF. CDR3 nucleotides: TGCGCCAGCAGCCAAGATGAGAGGCTAAACCCGCAAGAGACCCAGTACTTC.

This clonotype showed up many times. The V gene is TRBV9, the J gene TRBJ2-6, with D possibly being TRBD1 (6 bases). The germline gives CDR1 SGDLS, CDR2 YYNGEE. Trimming left V 3 bases short and J 2 bases short, with 9 bases between. The CDR3 consists of 15 residues. CDR3 in amino acids: CASSAAGAGANVLTF. The DNA for the CDR3 is TGTGCCAGCAGCGCTGCAGGGGCTGGGGCCAACGTCCTGACTTTC.

In this sample, this clonotype turned up many times. The chain links TRBV20-1 to TRBJ2-3; 11 bases align to TRBD2. The CDR3 extends over 17 amino acids. Trimming took 3 bases from V and 2 from J; bases not matched to a gene: 10. Germline CDR1 is DFQATT and CDR2 is SNEGSKA (reference sequence). Written as DNA, the CDR3 is TGCAGTGCTAGTCCTCAATTAGCGGGGGGGCTCACAGATACGCAGTATTTT. This gives the protein CSASPQLAGGLTDTQYF.

This clonotype showed up just a few times. The J gene is TRBJ2-1, the V gene TRBV3-1, with 7 bases that match TRBD2. Germline V gene data show CDR1 as LGHDT and CDR2 as YNNKEL (reference sequence). The CDR3 has 18 residues. V gave up 0 bases and J gave up 7 bases; unmatched junction bases: 15. As DNA, the CDR3 is TGTGCCAGCAGCCAAGATCCGGGGCGGGGGTCCCCCTGGAATGAGCAGTTCTTC. Residues: CASSQDPGRGSPWNEQFF.

The chain recombines TRBV20-1 with TRBJ2-5; D is ambiguous. The germline V gene encodes CDR1 DFQATT and CDR2 SNEGSKA (reference sequence). This CDR3 contains 14 residues. Trimming shortened V by 0 bases and J by 2 bases, and 10 bases separated the two germline ends. CDR3 amino acids: CSARDVSEQETQYF. The CDR3 region has the DNA TGCAGTGCTAGAGATGTAAGCGAGCAAGAGACCCAGTACTTC.

The table lists this clonotype with many counts. The rearrangement links TRBV5-1 to TRBJ2-1; TRBD1 aligns across 8 bases. The CDR3 extends over 13 amino acids. Germline V gene sequence: CDR1 SGHRS, CDR2 YFSETQ. V was pared by 0 bases and J by 7 bases, with 0 bases of the junction left unmatched. CDR3 region: CASSLDRGNEQFF. The CDR3 region has the DNA TGCGCCAGCAGCTTGGACAGGGGGAATGAGCAGTTCTTC.

This clonotype was seen ten or more times. The genes are TRBV5-1 and TRBJ2-5; 8 bases line up with TRBD1. CDR3 length equals 14 residues. The V segment lost 4 bases and the J segment 7 bases; nucleotides outside the gene matches: 9. Germline-derived CDR1 and CDR2 are SGHRS and YFSETQ. In DNA form, the CDR3 reads TGCGCCAGCAGCGTCTCGCAGGGGGCAGGGACCCAGTACTTC. It is translated as CASSVSQGAGTQYF. The full variable domain, completed using reference TRBV5-1 and TRBJ2-5, is KAGVTQTPRYLIKTRGQQVTLSCSPISGHRSVSWYQQTPGQGLQFLFEYFSETQRNKGNFPGRFSGRQFSNSRSEMNVSTLELGDSALYLCASSVSQGAGTQYFGPGTRLLVL.

A word on this clonotype: Since a much larger clone is just one base distant, this may be a read error. The chain combines TRBV29-1 with TRBJ2-5; D not resolved. With 5 bases removed from V and 3 bases from J, the gap between germline ends came to 7 bases. The germline CDR1 and CDR2 sequences are SQVTM and ANQGSEA. CDR3 size: 11 residues. The CDR3 region is CSVRWEETQYF. The DNA of the CDR3 is TGCAGCGTTAGATGGGAAGAGACCCAGTACTTC.

There are many counts of this clonotype. V usage is TRBV12-3 or TRBV12-4 and J usage is TRBJ1-1; possibly TRBD1 for D (5 bases). This CDR3 region has 14 residues. Trimming pared 4 bases from V and 4 bases from J, leaving 13 bases between. CDR3 nucleotides: TGTGCCAGCAGTTCCAGGGCTTGGGGCACTGAAGCTTTCTTT. Its translation: CASSSRAWGTEAFF.

This clonotype occurred many times. The chain carries TRBV4-3 and TRBJ2-6; D is uncertain. The CDR3 has 14 residues. Trimming removed 6 bases from V and 0 bases from J, with 6 bases in between. Per the germline V gene, CDR1 is LGHNA and CDR2 is YSLEER. The CDR3 region is CASSDHSGANVLTF. The CDR3 DNA is TGCGCCAGCAGTGACCACTCTGGGGCCAACGTCCTGACTTTC.

By share, this clonotype counts as medium-sized. The chain carries TRBV27 and TRBJ2-4, with D possibly being TRBD1 or TRBD2 (5 bases each). Trimming took off 4 bases at V and 0 bases at J, with 13 bases between the two ends. Germline V gene data show CDR1 as MNHEY and CDR2 as SMNVEV (reference sequence). The CDR3 has 16 residues. The CDR3 sequence: CASSSYGTVAKNIQYF. In nucleotides, the CDR3 is TGTGCCAGCAGTTCATATGGGACGGTAGCCAAAAACATTCAGTACTTC.

In this sample, this clonotype turned up many times. The chain uses TRBV2 and TRBJ2-3; 14 nucleotides match TRBD2. CDR1 SNHLY and CDR2 FYNNEI come from the germline V gene. V shed 5 bases and J 5 bases; nucleotides not matched to a gene: 6. The CDR3 runs 16 residues. This chain's CDR3 is CASSLTSGGAGDTQYF. DNA of the CDR3: TGTGCCAGCAGTTTGACTAGCGGGGGGGCCGGAGATACGCAGTATTTT.

This clonotype was recorded at least ten times. The rearrangement uses TRBV4-3 and TRBJ1-2, with TRBD1 matching over 7 bases. V was clipped by 0 bases and J by 7 bases; unmatched bases: 8. CDR3 length: 15 residues. From germline, CDR1 is LGHNA and CDR2 YSLEER. The CDR3, as DNA: TGCGCCAGCAGCCAAGATCGGGGAAACAGGGGTGGCTACACCTTC. Protein sequence: CASSQDRGNRGGYTF.

This clonotype was seen ten or more times. This chain joins TRBV5-1 and TRBJ2-1; 11 nucleotides agree with TRBD2. J gave up 9 bases and V 2 bases, and 7 bases lay outside the gene matches. CDR3 length: 15 residues. Germline loops: CDR1 SGHRS, CDR2 YFSETQ. CDR3 DNA: TGCGCCAGCAGCTTAGTTACTAGCGGGGGTGGTGAGCAGTTCTTC. Translation gives CASSLVTSGGGEQFF.